This is a list of T cell receptor beta chains from one sample in a study of T cells in Graves' hyperthyroidism and ophthalmopathy. TCRdb re-analysed the multiplex PCR reads in MiXCR, keeping a single row per CDR3 protein. The sample lists 560,000 or so distinct CDR3 sequences, 20% occurring once. The sample taken for sequencing was blood. Receptors were obtained from a man between 35 and 55 years old with Graves' ophthalmopathy. Both conserved end residues are part of each CDR3. Each record gives: V gene, clone size, D gene, J gene, CDR3 protein, CDR3 DNA. D genes are given only for firm matches. The size entry is marked missing in some rows and otherwise reads once, few, many or a size class.

V gene: TRBV29-1
clone size: -
D gene: -
J gene: TRBJ1-4
CDR3 protein: CSVEDRREGEKLLF
CDR3 DNA: TGCAGCGTTGAGGATAGGAGGGAGGGAGAAAAACTGCTTTTT

V gene: TRBV27
clone size: -
D gene: -
J gene: TRBJ1-4
CDR3 protein: CASSFLTNEKLFF
CDR3 DNA: TGTGCCAGCAGTTTTCTGACTAATGAAAAACTGTTTTTT

V gene: TRBV5-1
clone size: few
D gene: TRBD2
J gene: TRBJ2-7
CDR3 protein: CASNRLAGDYEQYF
CDR3 DNA: TGCGCCAGCAACCGACTAGCGGGAGACTACGAGCAGTACTTC

V gene: TRBV5-1
clone size: -
D gene: TRBD1
J gene: TRBJ1-1
CDR3 protein: CASSSQGTGAEAFF
CDR3 DNA: TGCGCCAGCAGCTCGCAAGGGACAGGGGCTGAAGCTTTCTTT

V gene: TRBV20-1
clone size: -
D gene: -
J gene: TRBJ2-7
CDR3 protein: CSARVAVNEQYF
CDR3 DNA: TGCAGTGCTAGAGTGGCGGTGAACGAGCAGTACTTC

V gene: TRBV6-5
clone size: -
D gene: TRBD2
J gene: TRBJ2-1
CDR3 protein: CASTYRAGDYANEQFF
CDR3 DNA: TGTGCCAGCACCTACCGAGCGGGAGATTATGCCAATGAGCAGTTCTTC

V gene: TRBV7-8
clone size: few
D gene: -
J gene: TRBJ2-3
CDR3 protein: CASSSRGWDSDTQYF
CDR3 DNA: TGTGCCAGCAGCTCCCGGGGGTGGGATTCGGATACGCAGTATTTT

V gene: TRBV2
clone size: many
D gene: TRBD1
J gene: TRBJ2-3
CDR3 protein: CASRTGGGPDTQYF
CDR3 DNA: TGTGCCAGCAGGACAGGGGGCGGGCCAGATACGCAGTATTTT

V gene: TRBV29-1
clone size: -
D gene: TRBD2
J gene: TRBJ2-1
CDR3 protein: CSVEDTQAGEWANEQFF
CDR3 DNA: TGCAGCGTTGAAGACACTCAAGCGGGAGAGTGGGCCAATGAGCAGTTCTTC

V gene: TRBV2
clone size: many
D gene: -
J gene: TRBJ2-7
CDR3 protein: CASSEARSVEQYF
CDR3 DNA: TGTGCCAGCAGTGAAGCGCGGTCCGTCGAGCAGTACTTC

V gene: TRBV30
clone size: few
D gene: -
J gene: TRBJ1-5
CDR3 protein: CAWSPAGYQPQHF
CDR3 DNA: TGTGCCTGGAGTCCTGCAGGGTATCAGCCCCAGCATTTT

V gene: TRBV20-1
clone size: many
D gene: -
J gene: TRBJ1-1
CDR3 protein: CSARGTQDRTEAFF
CDR3 DNA: TGCAGTGCTAGGGGGACTCAGGATAGAACTGAAGCTTTCTTT

V gene: TRBV7-8
clone size: few
D gene: -
J gene: TRBJ1-1
CDR3 protein: CASSLAYHIVMLNTEAFF
CDR3 DNA: TGTGCCAGCAGCTTAGCGTATCACATAGTAATGTTGAACACTGAAGCTTTCTTT

V gene: TRBV7-9
clone size: few
D gene: -
J gene: TRBJ1-2
CDR3 protein: CASSLTSIGDGYTF
CDR3 DNA: TGTGCCAGCAGCTTAACGTCTATCGGGGATGGCTACACCTTC

V gene: TRBV30
clone size: many
D gene: -
J gene: TRBJ2-1
CDR3 protein: CAWSAAALSYNEQFF
CDR3 DNA: TGTGCCTGGAGTGCGGCGGCTCTCTCCTACAATGAGCAGTTCTTC

V gene: TRBV2
clone size: few
D gene: -
J gene: TRBJ1-2
CDR3 protein: CASSPDGRMYYGYTF
CDR3 DNA: TGTGCCAGCAGTCCGGACGGCAGAATGTACTATGGCTACACCTTC

V gene: TRBV19
clone size: -
D gene: -
J gene: TRBJ1-5
CDR3 protein: CASSIGNSNQPQHF
CDR3 DNA: TGTGCCAGTAGTATAGGAAACAGCAATCAGCCCCAGCATTTT

V gene: TRBV20-1
clone size: -
D gene: -
J gene: TRBJ2-1
CDR3 protein: CSAEDPGHTFDQAYNEQFF
CDR3 DNA: TGCAGTGCTGAAGACCCGGGACACACGTTCGATCAGGCCTACAATGAGCAGTTCTTC

V gene: TRBV6-2/TRBV6-3
clone size: many
D gene: TRBD2
J gene: TRBJ2-7
CDR3 protein: CASSYSRASGKNEQYF
CDR3 DNA: TGTGCCAGCAGTTACTCGAGGGCTAGCGGGAAGAACGAGCAGTACTTC

V gene: TRBV9
clone size: -
D gene: -
J gene: TRBJ2-1
CDR3 protein: CASSPGGTGFNEQFF
CDR3 DNA: TGTGCCAGCAGCCCCGGGGGCACTGGTTTCAATGAGCAGTTCTTC

V gene: TRBV7-3
clone size: many
D gene: -
J gene: TRBJ1-1
CDR3 protein: CASSLTGPGLNTEAFF
CDR3 DNA: TGTGCCAGCAGCTTAACGGGCCCAGGGCTGAACACTGAAGCTTTCTTT

V gene: TRBV12-3/TRBV12-4
clone size: few
D gene: TRBD1
J gene: TRBJ2-3
CDR3 protein: CASTLGAGGSLTDTQYF
CDR3 DNA: TGTGCCAGCACCCTAGGGGCAGGGGGATCTTTGACAGATACGCAGTATTTT

V gene: TRBV7-2
clone size: many
D gene: -
J gene: TRBJ1-3
CDR3 protein: CASSFKGTGNTIYF
CDR3 DNA: TGTGCCAGCAGCTTCAAGGGGACTGGAAACACCATATATTTT

V gene: TRBV5-4
clone size: few
D gene: -
J gene: TRBJ1-5
CDR3 protein: CASSLGPYNQPQHF
CDR3 DNA: TGTGCCAGCAGCTTGGGCCCCTACAATCAGCCCCAGCATTTT

V gene: TRBV6-1
clone size: -
D gene: -
J gene: TRBJ2-7
CDR3 protein: CASIGAGAYEQYF
CDR3 DNA: TGTGCCAGCATCGGGGCAGGTGCCTACGAGCAGTACTTC

V gene: TRBV28
clone size: once
D gene: -
J gene: TRBJ1-6
CDR3 protein: CASSDGGGLGSGSPLHF
CDR3 DNA: TGTGCCAGCAGTGACGGCGGGGGGCTAGGGTCAGGTTCACCCCTCCACTTT

V gene: TRBV29-1
clone size: -
D gene: -
J gene: TRBJ2-5
CDR3 protein: CSVEEGGASQYF
CDR3 DNA: TGCAGCGTTGAAGAAGGAGGAGCTTCCCAGTACTTC

V gene: TRBV20-1
clone size: many
D gene: TRBD1
J gene: TRBJ2-3
CDR3 protein: CSAHGTDRATDTQYF
CDR3 DNA: TGCAGTGCTCACGGAACGGACAGGGCAACAGATACGCAGTATTTT

V gene: TRBV5-1
clone size: -
D gene: -
J gene: TRBJ1-3
CDR3 protein: CASRWDGNSGNTIYF
CDR3 DNA: TGCGCCAGCAGATGGGACGGCAACTCTGGAAACACCATATATTTT

V gene: TRBV19
clone size: -
D gene: TRBD1
J gene: TRBJ1-4
CDR3 protein: CASTDRGATNEKLFF
CDR3 DNA: TGTGCCAGTACCGACAGGGGGGCAACTAATGAAAAACTGTTTTTT

V gene: TRBV20-1
clone size: -
D gene: -
J gene: TRBJ2-3
CDR3 protein: CSARWWGANTDTQYF
CDR3 DNA: TGCAGTGCTAGATGGTGGGGGGCGAACACAGATACGCAGTATTTT

V gene: TRBV7-3
clone size: few
D gene: -
J gene: TRBJ2-1
CDR3 protein: CASSTKLGPMYEQFF
CDR3 DNA: TGTGCCAGCAGCACAAAACTGGGACCAATGTATGAGCAGTTCTTC

V gene: TRBV2
clone size: -
D gene: -
J gene: TRBJ1-1
CDR3 protein: CASRFLDTEAFF
CDR3 DNA: TGTGCCAGCAGGTTTTTAGACACTGAAGCTTTCTTT

V gene: TRBV6-1
clone size: once
D gene: -
J gene: TRBJ1-6
CDR3 protein: CASSERQTNSPLHF
CDR3 DNA: TGTGCCAGCAGTGAACGACAGACAAATTCACCCCTCCACTTT

V gene: TRBV13
clone size: -
D gene: -
J gene: TRBJ1-5
CDR3 protein: CASSLGHRDQPQHF
CDR3 DNA: TGTGCCAGCAGCTTAGGCCATCGGGATCAGCCCCAGCATTTT

V gene: TRBV4-3
clone size: few
D gene: -
J gene: TRBJ1-2
CDR3 protein: CASSLLGFGYGYTF
CDR3 DNA: TGCGCCAGCAGCCTGCTCGGGTTTGGGTATGGCTACACCTTC

V gene: TRBV5-1
clone size: few
D gene: -
J gene: TRBJ2-7
CDR3 protein: CASSPDPRGYEQYF
CDR3 DNA: TGCGCCAGCAGCCCGGATCCACGAGGGTACGAGCAGTACTTC

V gene: TRBV11-2
clone size: many
D gene: -
J gene: TRBJ2-7
CDR3 protein: CASSPLGGTGVQYF
CDR3 DNA: TGTGCCAGCAGCCCTTTAGGGGGGACGGGAGTGCAGTACTTC

V gene: TRBV4-2
clone size: few
D gene: TRBD2
J gene: TRBJ2-1
CDR3 protein: CASSQEGAGSGGEQFF
CDR3 DNA: TGTGCCAGCAGCCAAGAGGGAGCGGGGAGCGGGGGTGAGCAGTTCTTC

V gene: TRBV5-6
clone size: -
D gene: TRBD2
J gene: TRBJ2-7
CDR3 protein: CASSFGLDHGEQYF
CDR3 DNA: TGTGCCAGCAGCTTCGGACTAGACCACGGGGAGCAGTACTTC

V gene: TRBV3-1
clone size: many
D gene: -
J gene: TRBJ2-1
CDR3 protein: CASSQGGSPGEQFF
CDR3 DNA: TGTGCCAGCAGCCAAGGGGGCTCCCCGGGGGAGCAGTTCTTC

V gene: TRBV4-1
clone size: -
D gene: TRBD2
J gene: TRBJ2-3
CDR3 protein: CASSQEATGGTSRPDTQYF
CDR3 DNA: TGCGCCAGCAGCCAAGAGGCCACCGGGGGGACTAGCCGTCCAGATACGCAGTATTTT

V gene: TRBV27
clone size: -
D gene: TRBD2
J gene: TRBJ2-1
CDR3 protein: CASSQVPILAETTLYNEQFF
CDR3 DNA: TGTGCCAGCAGTCAAGTTCCTATACTAGCGGAAACAACTCTCTACAATGAGCAGTTCTTC

V gene: TRBV4-2
clone size: few
D gene: TRBD2
J gene: TRBJ2-1
CDR3 protein: CASSQDLGLASYNEQFF
CDR3 DNA: TGTGCCAGCAGCCAAGATCTCGGACTAGCCTCCTACAATGAGCAGTTCTTC

V gene: TRBV9
clone size: -
D gene: TRBD1
J gene: TRBJ2-7
CDR3 protein: CASSSHTGQDSYEQYF
CDR3 DNA: TGTGCCAGCAGCTCCCACACGGGACAGGATTCCTACGAGCAGTACTTC

V gene: TRBV15
clone size: -
D gene: -
J gene: TRBJ1-6
CDR3 protein: CATSREKIVGSPLHF
CDR3 DNA: TGTGCCACCAGCAGAGAGAAAATCGTCGGTTCACCCCTCCACTTT

V gene: TRBV30
clone size: many
D gene: -
J gene: TRBJ1-1
CDR3 protein: CAWSVGGASTEAFF
CDR3 DNA: TGTGCCTGGAGTGTAGGGGGGGCTAGCACTGAAGCTTTCTTT

V gene: TRBV19
clone size: many
D gene: -
J gene: TRBJ2-3
CDR3 protein: CASSRAGRGSRDTQYF
CDR3 DNA: TGTGCCAGTAGTCGGGCCGGTCGGGGGAGTCGAGATACGCAGTATTTT

V gene: TRBV18
clone size: -
D gene: TRBD2
J gene: TRBJ2-7
CDR3 protein: CASSPPAYSGESYEQYF
CDR3 DNA: TGTGCCAGCTCACCACCTGCGTATAGCGGGGAGTCCTACGAGCAGTACTTC

V gene: TRBV4-1
clone size: few
D gene: -
J gene: TRBJ2-7
CDR3 protein: CASSQETGNSYEQYF
CDR3 DNA: TGCGCCAGCAGCCAAGAAACGGGGAACTCCTACGAGCAGTACTTC

V gene: TRBV27
clone size: few
D gene: -
J gene: TRBJ2-2
CDR3 protein: CASNSLGAGELFF
CDR3 DNA: TGTGCCAGCAACTCCCTAGGGGCCGGGGAGCTGTTTTTT

V gene: TRBV25-1
clone size: -
D gene: TRBD2
J gene: TRBJ2-1
CDR3 protein: CASSGGLAGLYNEQFF
CDR3 DNA: TGTGCCAGCAGTGGGGGACTAGCGGGCCTTTACAATGAGCAGTTCTTC

V gene: TRBV28
clone size: many
D gene: TRBD2
J gene: TRBJ2-5
CDR3 protein: CASRLLGREGEETQYF
CDR3 DNA: TGTGCCAGCAGACTCTTAGGGCGGGAGGGAGAAGAGACCCAGTACTTC

V gene: TRBV11-2
clone size: few
D gene: -
J gene: TRBJ1-1
CDR3 protein: CASKDSWSGGTEAFF
CDR3 DNA: TGTGCCAGTAAAGACTCGTGGAGTGGTGGGACTGAAGCTTTCTTT